This T cell receptor (beta chain) was recorded in a study of control samples from healthy donors and cancer patients. Repertoires were generated with immunoSEQ multiplex PCR, while TCRdb's copy carries only in-frame clones and drops some. The profile shows more than 50,000 clones, 65% to 90% of them singletons. Germline V CDR1 and CDR2: LNHDA, SQIVND (reference sequence). Trimming pared 9 bases from V and 0 bases from J, leaving 14 bases between. The CDR3 runs 15 residues. The sample taken for sequencing was blood. The V call is TRBV19, the J call TRBJ2-2; D is possibly TRBD1 (6 bases). This TCR was recovered from a middle-aged man in good health. This CDR3 is CASGQLLSNTGELFF. In DNA form, the CDR3 reads TGTGCCAGCGGACAGCTCCTCTCGAACACCGGGGAGCTGTTTTTT.